This T cell receptor (beta chain) comes out of a study of shared clonotypes between healthy human individuals. General study results and limits: Apart from blood, nothing was sampled; tissue repertoires likely differ.

Unsorted samples relied on around 100 million PBMCs, which served as the source of genomic DNA. Trimming shortened V by 4 bases and J by 3 bases, and 22 bases separated the two germline ends. Germline-derived CDR1 and CDR2 are LNHDA and SQIVND (reference sequence). The length of the CDR3 is 17 residues. With regard to this clone: What it binds is unknown.

Clones were read by immunoSEQ multiplex PCR, and TCRdb kept only the in-frame ones, dropping some. The sample carries hundreds of thousands of clones, about four fifths recorded once. The clonotype was recovered from a woman between 40 and 50 years old in good health. Some clones in this sample may be carry-over from other donors' samples. The V gene is TRBV19, the J gene TRBJ2-7; tentatively, D is TRBD1 (6 bases). The sequencing sample was made of PBMCs. The CDR3 DNA sequence: TGTGCCAGTAGTAAGGTCGCCTTCAACGGACAGCTCTACGAGCAGTACTTC. Encoded protein: CASSKVAFNGQLYEQYF.